The 10 T cell receptor beta chains below all came from one sample that was sequenced in a study of blood T cell repertoires in COVID-19. Assay used: immunoSEQ multiplex PCR; TCRdb lists only in-frame clones, some missing. This sample has 65,000 to 75,000 clones, with around nine tenths found just once. Sample: peripheral blood. These TCRs come from an elderly woman with active or convalescent COVID-19.

V and J are TRBV23-1 and TRBJ2-4; 9 nucleotides line up with TRBD1. TRBV23-1 is sorted into the ORF group, with uncertain function. The V gene end was trimmed by 4 bases and the J gene end by 2 bases; junction bases not matched to a gene: 12. The CDR3 length is 18 residues. The CDR3 DNA follows: TGCGCCAGCAGTCTGCCGCCTCGGACAGGGGTTACCAAAAACATTCAGTACTTC. Its translation is CASSLPPRTGVTKNIQYF.

This sequence joins TRBV9 and TRBJ2-5; D is ambiguous. CDR1 SGDLS and CDR2 YYNGEE come from the germline V gene. V was trimmed by 0 bases and J by 0 bases, leaving 18 bases between them. This CDR3 has 18 residues. The CDR3: CASSVGVSPFSYQETQYF. The CDR3 DNA reads as TGTGCCAGCAGCGTAGGGGTTAGCCCATTTAGTTACCAAGAGACCCAGTACTTC.

CDR3 nucleotide sequence: TGTGCCAGCTCACCAGCCGGGACAGAAAACTATGGCTACACCTTC. Amino acid sequence: CASSPAGTENYGYTF. J is TRBJ1-2 and V is TRBV18, with 7 bases matching TRBD1. The CDR3 spans 15 residues. V gave up 2 bases and J gave up 2 bases; unmatched junction bases: 5. Germline CDR1 KGHSH, CDR2 LQKENI.

The chain joins TRBV30 to TRBJ2-3; D may be TRBD1 (6 bases). Germline V gene sequence: CDR1 GTSNPN, CDR2 SVGIG (reference sequence). The CDR3 contains 13 residues. V lost 4 bases to trimming and J lost 2 bases, with 10 bases between them. DNA of the CDR3: TGTGCCTGGACAGGGGCCTACACAGATACGCAGTATTTT. This encodes CAWTGAYTDTQYF.

This rearrangement joins TRBV5-4 to TRBJ2-2, with 7 bases lining up with TRBD2. With V trimmed by 2 bases and J by 7 bases, 5 bases remained unmatched. CDR1 is SGHNT, CDR2 YYREEE, per germline (reference sequence). The CDR3 extends over 14 amino acids. CDR3 coding DNA: TGTGCCAGCAGCTTTTCGGGGAGGGTCGGGGAGCTGTTTTTT. This translates into CASSFSGRVGELFF.

The chain links TRBV29-1 to TRBJ2-1; D unclear. The germline V gene has CDR1 SQVTM and CDR2 ANQGSEA. This CDR3 spans 13 amino acids. V was pared by 6 bases and J by 8 bases, with 17 bases between. In nucleotides, the CDR3 is TGCAGCGTGGGCCCTCGCACCACGGATGAGCAGTTCTTC. It specifies CSVGPRTTDEQFF.

The V gene is TRBV6-6, the J gene TRBJ1-4; a possible D gene is TRBD1 (6 bases). The V gene lost 5 bases and the J gene lost 8 bases, with 12 bases spanning the gap. Germline loops: CDR1 MNHNY, CDR2 SVGAGI (reference sequence). There are 13 residues in the CDR3. The CDR3 reads CASSATGNEKLFF. CDR3 in DNA: TGTGCCAGCAGTGCCACAGGGAACGAAAAACTGTTTTTT.

This clone was counted once. The genes are TRBV5-4 and TRBJ2-2, with D tentatively TRBD1 (6 bases). Between the trimmed V and J ends, which lost 5 bases and 6 bases, there was a span of 23 bases. This CDR3 comprises 17 residues. Per the germline V gene, CDR1 is SGHNT and CDR2 is YYREEE (reference sequence). CDR3 nucleotide sequence: TGTGCCAGCAGTCTCTGGCCCCCAGGGGTCACTGCCGGGGAGCTGTTTTTT. Protein product: CASSLWPPGVTAGELFF. Together with reference TRBV5-4 and TRBJ2-2, the CDR3 gives the full variable domain: ETGVTQSPTHLIKTRGQQVTLRCSSQSGHNTVSWYQQALGQGPQFIFQYYREEENGRGNFPPRFSGLQFPNYSSELNVNALELDDSALYLCASSLWPPGVTAGELFFGEGSRLTVL.

CDR3 residues: CASRSPGQPTGELFF. The CDR3 coding sequence is TGTGCCAGTAGATCCCCGGGTCAGCCTACCGGGGAGCTGTTTTTT. This chain connects TRBV19 to TRBJ2-2; D gene ambiguous. Between the trimmed V and J ends, which lost 6 bases and 5 bases, there was a span of 16 bases. The germline gives CDR1 LNHDA, CDR2 SQIVND (reference sequence). The CDR3 spans 15 residues.

This clone has just a few counts. Compared with germline, one end of the junction differs, possibly owing to a read error. Written as DNA, the CDR3 is TGCGCCAGCAGCTTAGTAGGGAGCTCCTACGATGAGCAGTTCTTC. The encoded protein is CASSLVGSSYDEQFF. The chain employs TRBV5-1 and TRBJ2-1; D is possibly TRBD2 (5 bases). CDR1 is SGHRS and CDR2 is YFSETQ in the germline V gene. The CDR3 runs to 15 residues.